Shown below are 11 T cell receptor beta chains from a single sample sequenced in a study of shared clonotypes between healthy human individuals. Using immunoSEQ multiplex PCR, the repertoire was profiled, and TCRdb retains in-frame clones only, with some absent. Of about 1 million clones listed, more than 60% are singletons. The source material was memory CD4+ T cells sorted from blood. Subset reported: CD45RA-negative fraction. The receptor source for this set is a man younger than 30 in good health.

The CDR3 DNA reads TGCGCCAGCAGCTTGGAGTACAGGGGGCAGACAGATACGCAGTATTTT. Translating it yields CASSLEYRGQTDTQYF. This chain uses TRBV5-1 with TRBJ2-3; TRBD1 agrees at 9 bases. Germline V CDR1 and CDR2: SGHRS, YFSETQ. With V trimmed by 0 bases and J by 3 bases, 5 bases remained unmatched. The CDR3 loop spans 16 amino acids.

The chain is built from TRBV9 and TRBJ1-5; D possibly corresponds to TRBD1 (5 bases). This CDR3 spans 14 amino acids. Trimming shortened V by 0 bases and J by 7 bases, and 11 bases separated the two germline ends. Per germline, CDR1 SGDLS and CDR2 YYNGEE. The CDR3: CASSVEGMGQPQHF. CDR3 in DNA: TGTGCCAGCAGCGTAGAGGGGATGGGGCAGCCCCAGCATTTT.

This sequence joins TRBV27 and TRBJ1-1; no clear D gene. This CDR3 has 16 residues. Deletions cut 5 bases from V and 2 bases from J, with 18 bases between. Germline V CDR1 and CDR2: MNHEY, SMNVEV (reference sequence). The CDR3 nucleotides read TGTGCCAGCAGTATTCTTGGACGGAAGAATAACACTGAAGCTTTCTTT. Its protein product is CASSILGRKNNTEAFF.

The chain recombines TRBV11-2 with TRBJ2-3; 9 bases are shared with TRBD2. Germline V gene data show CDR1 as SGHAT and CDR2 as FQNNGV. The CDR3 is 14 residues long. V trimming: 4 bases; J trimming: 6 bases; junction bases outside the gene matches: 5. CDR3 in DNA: TGTGCCAGCAGCTCAGGGACTAGCATGGATACGCAGTATTTT. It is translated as CASSSGTSMDTQYF.

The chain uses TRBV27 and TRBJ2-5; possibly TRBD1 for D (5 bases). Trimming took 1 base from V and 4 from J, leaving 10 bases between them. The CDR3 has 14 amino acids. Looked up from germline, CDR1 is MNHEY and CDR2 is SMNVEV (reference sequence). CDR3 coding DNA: TGTGCCAGCAGTTTATTGGGCAGGGCAGAGACCCAGTACTTC. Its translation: CASSLLGRAETQYF.

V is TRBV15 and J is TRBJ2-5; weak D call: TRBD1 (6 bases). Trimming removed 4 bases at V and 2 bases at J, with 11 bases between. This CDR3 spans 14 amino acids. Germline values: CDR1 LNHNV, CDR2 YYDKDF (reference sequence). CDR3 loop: CATSNRDIQETQYF. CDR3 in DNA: TGTGCCACCAGCAACCGGGACATACAAGAGACCCAGTACTTC.

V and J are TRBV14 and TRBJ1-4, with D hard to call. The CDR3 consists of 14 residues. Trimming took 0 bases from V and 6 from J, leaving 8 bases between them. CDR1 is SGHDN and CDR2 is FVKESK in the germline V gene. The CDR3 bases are TGTGCCAGCAGCCAAGACGGACCTGATGAAAAACTGTTTTTT. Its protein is CASSQDGPDEKLFF. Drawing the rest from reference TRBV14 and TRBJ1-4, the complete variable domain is EAGVTQFPSHSVIEKGQTVTLRCDPISGHDNLYWYRRVMGKEIKFLLHFVKESKQDESGMPNNRFLAERTGGTYSTLKVQPAELEDSGVYFCASSQDGPDEKLFFGSGTQLSVL.

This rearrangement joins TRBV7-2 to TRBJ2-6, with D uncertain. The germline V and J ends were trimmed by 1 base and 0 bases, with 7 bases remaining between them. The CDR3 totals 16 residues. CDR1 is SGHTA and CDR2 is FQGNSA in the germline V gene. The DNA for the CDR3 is TGTGCCAGCAGCTTAGTCGTAGCCTCTGGGGCCAACGTCCTGACTTTC. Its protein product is CASSLVVASGANVLTF.

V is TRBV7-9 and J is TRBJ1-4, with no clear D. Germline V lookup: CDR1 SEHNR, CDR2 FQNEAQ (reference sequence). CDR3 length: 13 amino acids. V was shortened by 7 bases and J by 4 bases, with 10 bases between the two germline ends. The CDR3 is CASMASGNEKLFF. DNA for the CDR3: TGTGCCAGCATGGCCAGTGGTAATGAAAAACTGTTTTTT.

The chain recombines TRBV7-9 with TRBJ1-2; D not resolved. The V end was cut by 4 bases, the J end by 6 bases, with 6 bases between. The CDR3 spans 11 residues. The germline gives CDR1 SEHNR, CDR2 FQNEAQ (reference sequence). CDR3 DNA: TGTGCCAGCAGCTCCGAAAATGGCTACACCTTC. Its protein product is CASSSENGYTF.

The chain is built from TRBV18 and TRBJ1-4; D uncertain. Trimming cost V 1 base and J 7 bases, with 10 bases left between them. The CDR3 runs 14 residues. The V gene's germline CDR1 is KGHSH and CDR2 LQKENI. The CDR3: CASSPHAGAEKLFF. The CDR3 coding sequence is TGTGCCAGCTCACCACATGCGGGCGCTGAAAAACTGTTTTTT.